The present TCR beta chain was sequenced within a study of Graves' ophthalmopathy and Graves' hyperthyroidism (dated by TCRdb to 2016 to 2019). Regarding the study in general: Peripheral blood was collected at initial diagnosis, before any treatment. The 100 discovery patients were divided at random into training and test sets in a 7:3 ratio. Following sample collection, hyperthyroidism patients were given methimazole at a starting dose of 30 mg daily, and ophthalmopathy patients were given high-dose intravenous methylprednisolone. A discovery set of more than 90 patients (43 ophthalmopathy, 55 to 60 stable hyperthyroidism) was enrolled to explore V-J signatures distinguishing ophthalmopathy from hyperthyroidism. An independent validation cohort was composed of approximately 18 hyperthyroidism patients and some 16 patients who later progressed from hyperthyroidism to ophthalmopathy. In roughly six hyperthyroidism patients, the T-cell repertoire of thyroid tissue was compared with the T-cell repertoire of blood. To tell Graves' ophthalmopathy apart from Graves' hyperthyroidism, and to predict which patients would progress to ophthalmopathy, the study relied on TCR beta repertoire signatures. In total, some 130 blood samples were TCR-sequenced: some 40 ophthalmopathy, 75 hyperthyroidism and approximately 17 hyperthyroidism-to-ophthalmopathy patients.

For repertoire sequencing, TCR beta CDR3 regions were amplified from RNA transcripts. HTBI primers and the Qiagen OneStep RT-PCR kit were used in a first-round RT-PCR, which was followed by a second-round multiplex PCR, size selection and purification. Sequencing of the libraries was carried out on an Illumina HiSeq2000 in paired-end mode with 100 bp reads. In the paper's pipeline: SOAPnuke was used for read processing, and reads with adapters, uncalled bases, a mean Phred below 15, or no exact constant-primer or identifier match were discarded. COPE v1.2.5 was used to merge the high-quality paired reads. Clonotypes were defined as unique nucleotide sequences and were aligned to IMGT TRB V, D and J references using MiTCR v1.1. The analysis was limited to V-J combinations with a frequency above 0.0001, which together covered 99.2% of repertoires. For each V-J combination, a TCR clonal expansion and chaos score was defined as the ratio of F50 clonal expansion to chaos observed in the TCRdist matrix. Welch's t-statistics and random forest were used to reduce the features to about 14 V-J combinations, which were then used as input to a naive Bayes classifier. Thyroid-blood repertoire similarity was quantified with the Morisita-Horn index. Starting from the raw public reads, TCRdb applied fastp trimming at Q25, assembled clones with MiXCR and retained in-frame beta chains. CDR3 protein duplicates are merged, each entry listing the most common genes and DNA. It is TCRdb's table, rather than the study itself, that gives the V and J calls and clone size. Recorded for this sample are roughly 230,000 distinct CDR3 sequences; roughly 21% of them occurred a single time. Around 45% of the sample goes to the ten largest clones.

The table lists this clonotype with many counts. What antigen it recognizes has not been identified. No per-base quality is available; no much larger clone lies one base away. Broader findings and caveats from the paper: Most expanded thyroid clonotypes with a frequency above 0.001 also appeared in blood, which suggests that blood repertoires may reflect the immune response in the thyroid. No statistical method was used to set the sample size in advance, and the investigators knew which group each participant was assigned to. Ophthalmopathy was separated from stable hyperthyroidism by the 13-signature model with about 88% sensitivity and less than 82% specificity in cross-validation and with 80%/75% in the test set. In validation, the model predicted ophthalmopathy progression with over 60% sensitivity and 72.22% specificity; about a dozen predicted patients were CT-confirmed with GO in a median of about 7.1 months.

Ophthalmopathy patients had moderately to severely active disease, Clinical Activity Score of at least 3, NOSPECS grade of at least 4, and disease duration under 3 months. Patients with other autoimmune diseases, uncontrolled infections, pregnancy or lactation were excluded from the study. Clinical symptoms, serum thyroxine, TRAb, thyroid ultrasound and orbital computed tomography were used for diagnosis. Ficoll-Paque density gradient centrifugation was used to isolate PBMCs from 8.5 to 10 ml of fresh peripheral blood. Total RNA was extracted with Trizol reagent and quality-checked on an Agilent 2100 Bioanalyzer. Trimming removed 1 base from V and 2 bases from J; the gene matches leave 7 bases unexplained. The CDR3 runs 16 residues from the cysteine to the phenylalanine. Only CDR3 DNA remains: 48 bases, in frame from the first base. The germline V gene sets CDR1 to SGHVS and CDR2 to FQNEAQ.

The chain is assembled from TRBV7-8 and TRBJ2-7, with 8 junctional bases fitting TRBD1. This TCR derives from a woman aged 50 to 60 with Graves' ophthalmopathy. Donor details come from another sample of the same person, matched by shared clones. Sequencing was performed on peripheral blood. The CDR3 corresponds to CASSLVGRGLTYEQYF. The DNA reads TGTGCCAGCAGCTTAGTGGGCAGGGGGCTTACCTACGAGCAGTACTTC.